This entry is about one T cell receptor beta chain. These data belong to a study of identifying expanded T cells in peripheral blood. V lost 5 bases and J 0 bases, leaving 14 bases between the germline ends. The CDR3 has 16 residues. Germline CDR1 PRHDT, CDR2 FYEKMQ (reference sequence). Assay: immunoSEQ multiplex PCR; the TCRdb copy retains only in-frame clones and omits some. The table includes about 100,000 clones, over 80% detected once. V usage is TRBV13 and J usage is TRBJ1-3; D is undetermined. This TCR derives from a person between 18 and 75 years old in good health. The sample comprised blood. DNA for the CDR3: TGTGCCAGCAGCCAAGGGTCAAAAAGCTCTGGAAACACCATATATTTT. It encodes CASSQGSKSSGNTIYF.